This T cell receptor (beta chain) was sequenced for a study of T cells in Graves' hyperthyroidism and ophthalmopathy (dated 2019 in TCRdb). In the study overall: Peripheral blood was collected at initial diagnosis, before any treatment. For training and testing, the 100 or so patients in the discovery cohort were randomly divided in a 7:3 ratio. TCR V-J signatures able to tell the groups apart were searched for in a discovery cohort of around 95 patients, of whom roughly 42 had Graves' ophthalmopathy and around 57 had stable Graves' hyperthyroidism. After blood sampling, hyperthyroidism patients were treated with methimazole at a starting dose of 30 mg daily, and ophthalmopathy patients were treated with high-dose intravenous methylprednisolone. Prospective prediction of ophthalmopathy was tested in an independent validation cohort of fewer than 20 hyperthyroidism patients and some 17 patients who later progressed to ophthalmopathy. In six Graves' hyperthyroidism patients, the study also compared T-cell repertoires from thyroid tissue with T-cell repertoires from blood. The paper describes TCR Vbeta CDR3 sequencing of 135 peripheral blood samples, made up of 43 ophthalmopathy patients, 70 to 80 hyperthyroidism patients and roughly 17 progressor patients.

The full study reports these points: In cross-validation, a model built on a 13 V-J signature told ophthalmopathy apart from stable hyperthyroidism with over 85% sensitivity and about 81% specificity, and in testing the same model reached 80%/75%. Blood samples also contained most of the expanded thyroid clonotypes (frequency above 0.001), which suggests that blood repertoires may reflect thyroid immune responses. Sample size was not statistically predetermined, and investigators were not blinded to group allocation. During validation, the model predicted progression to ophthalmopathy a median of around six months ahead of onset, with almost 71% sensitivity and about 75% specificity.

According to the germline V gene, CDR1 reads SQVTM and CDR2 reads ANQGSEA. Reading from cysteine to phenylalanine, the CDR3 counts 13 amino acids. This entry keeps only the CDR3 DNA: 39 bases, framed from base 1. The V and J ends are trimmed by 2 bases and 1 base, leaving 9 bases between them. This clonotype was picked up many times. Which antigen it targets is not known. Per-base quality was not reported, and no clone a single base away is much larger than it. Stable Graves' hyperthyroidism was defined as the absence of progression to ophthalmopathy over 18 months of follow-up. The hyperthyroidism patients were between 18 and 65 years old and newly diagnosed, with a disease duration of less than 2 months. Exclusion was applied to patients with uncontrolled infections, other autoimmune diseases, pregnancy or lactation. Diagnoses relied on clinical symptoms, serum thyroxine and TRAb, thyroid ultrasound and orbital computed tomography. PBMCs were isolated from about 9.1 ml of fresh peripheral blood by Ficoll-Paque density gradient centrifugation. Trizol reagent was used to extract total RNA, and RNA quality was then checked on an Agilent 2100 Bioanalyzer.

The TCR beta CDR3 regions were amplified from the RNA transcripts. The TCR CDR3 was subjected to a first round of RT-PCR using the HTBI primer set and the Qiagen OneStep RT-PCR kit. Libraries were constructed in a second round of multiplex PCR, after which size selection and purification were performed. The libraries were sequenced on an Illumina HiSeq2000 using paired-end 100 bp reads. The original pipeline was this. Raw data were processed with SOAPnuke, discarding reads with adapters, uncalled bases, mean Phred below 15, or no exact constant-primer or identifier match. High-quality paired reads were merged with COPE v1.2.5, and unique nucleotide sequences were defined as clonotypes. Clonotypes were aligned to IMGT TRBV, TRBD and TRBJ reference segments using MiTCR v1.1. The analysis included only V-J combinations with a frequency above 0.0001, which together covered around 99% of the repertoires. The TCS score was defined as the ratio of F50 (clonal expansion) to E x V (chaos), calculated using BLOSUM62-based TCRdist between CDR3 peptides within each V-J. Welch's t-statistics and random forest reduced 500 to 550 V-J features to 13, which were used in a naive Bayes classifier (R e1071). The public reads were run again by TCRdb, first through fastp at Q25 and then through MiXCR, and only productive beta chains were kept. Records with the same CDR3 protein are collapsed into one entry carrying the most frequent genes and DNA. What appears here as the V and J calls and clone size reflects TCRdb's work, not the paper's. The sample table shows 700,000 or so distinct CDR3 sequences, and approximately 16% are seen once. The ten largest clonotypes hold approximately 8.4% of the sample.

The sample was blood. The rearranged chain carries TRBV29-1 and TRBJ2-7, with the D assignment possibly TRBD1 or TRBD2, given 5 matching bases for each. This clonotype originated in a man aged 18 to 30 with Graves' hyperthyroidism. The CDR3 is CSVERDGSYEQYF. The sequence in DNA is TGCAGCGTTGAACGGGACGGATCCTACGAGCAGTACTTC.